Sequencing of this TCR beta chain was carried out in a study of OX40 agonist ivuxolimab in advanced cancers. Produced via immunoSEQ multiplex PCR; TCRdb's table is partial and in-frame only. Of 65,000 or so clones in the sample, roughly 80% are singletons; the top ten hold approximately 4%. Germline CDR1 reads MDHEN; CDR2 reads SYDVKM. V was shortened by 7 bases and J by 4 bases, with 17 bases between the two germline ends. CDR3 length equals 14 residues. Autoimmune disease history or systemic immunosuppression led to patients being barred. This clonotype was obtained from an adult with an advanced solid tumor such as melanoma, head and neck, liver or kidney cancer. The chain links TRBV28 to TRBJ2-7, with D possibly being TRBD1 (6 bases). The sample in question was CD4+ or CD8+ T cells sorted from blood, obtained in a trial of the OX40 agonist ivuxolimab. CDR3 in amino acids: CASTNRERSYEQYF. The CDR3 DNA follows: TGTGCCAGCACAAACAGGGAAAGAAGTTACGAGCAGTACTTC.